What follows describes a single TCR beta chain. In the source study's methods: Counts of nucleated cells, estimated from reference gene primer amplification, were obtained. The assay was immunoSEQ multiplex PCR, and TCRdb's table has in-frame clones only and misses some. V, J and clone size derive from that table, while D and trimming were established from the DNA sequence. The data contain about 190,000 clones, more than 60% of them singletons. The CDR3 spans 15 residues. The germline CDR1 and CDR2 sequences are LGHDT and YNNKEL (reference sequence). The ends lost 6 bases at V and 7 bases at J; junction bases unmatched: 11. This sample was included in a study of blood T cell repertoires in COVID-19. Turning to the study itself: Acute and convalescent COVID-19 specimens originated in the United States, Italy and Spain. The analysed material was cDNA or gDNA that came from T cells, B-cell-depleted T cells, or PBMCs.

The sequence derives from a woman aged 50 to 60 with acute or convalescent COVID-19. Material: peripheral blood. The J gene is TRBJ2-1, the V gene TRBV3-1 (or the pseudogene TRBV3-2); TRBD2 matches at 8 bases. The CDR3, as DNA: TGTGCCAGCAGTGTAAGGAGACTAGCGTTTAATGAGCAGTTCTTC. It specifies CASSVRRLAFNEQFF.